This T cell receptor beta chain originates from a study of CD8 T cells in Susac syndrome. RNA amounts of 0.5 to 1 ug underwent reverse transcription with random hexamers. immunoSEQ multiplex PCR amplified TCR beta CDR3 across 54 Vbeta, 13 Jbeta. MiXCR, run by TCRdb on the immunoSEQ multiplex PCR reads, gives a single entry per CDR3 protein. The table includes roughly 130,000 distinct CDR3 sequences, 90% to 95% detected once. While serving as controls, healthy donors were matched for age and sex. Purification of the CD8+ and CD4+ T cells relied on negative isolation, and TEMRA cells underwent FACS enrichment. This clonotype has only one observation. This TCR was recovered from a human donor in good health. Source material: CD4+ T cells from PBMCs.

CDR3 sequence reads: CASSQSLGTGAEKLFF. CDR3 sequence (DNA): TGCGCCAGCAGCCAATCCCTGGGGACAGGGGCTGAAAAACTGTTTTTT. The chain joins TRBV4-1 to TRBJ1-4; 10 bases are shared with TRBD1. CDR3 size: 16 residues. V lost 2 bases to trimming and J lost 7 bases; unmatched junction nucleotides: 7. The germline V gene encodes CDR1 MGHRA and CDR2 YSYEKL.